The 13 T cell receptor beta chains below were found in one sample sequenced in a study of somatic mutations in cytotoxic T cells in rheumatoid arthritis. Sequencing was performed with immunoSEQ multiplex PCR; in TCRdb, only in-frame clones are kept and a portion is missing. Of about 20,000 clones listed, approximately 74% are singletons. The sequenced material came from CD8+ T cells sorted from blood. These receptors all come from a man between 60 and 75 years old in good health.

This chain joins TRBV9 and TRBJ1-4, with D uncertain. Trimming shortened V by 0 bases and J by 7 bases, and 13 bases separated the two germline ends. Germline CDR1 is SGDLS and CDR2 is YYNGEE. The CDR3 is made up of 15 amino acids. In nucleotides, the CDR3 is TGTGCCAGCAGCGTAGATAGAGTGCTAGGTGAAAAACTGTTTTTT. Protein sequence: CASSVDRVLGEKLFF.

This clone was detected once. V gene TRBV7-8 combines with J gene TRBJ1-1, with TRBD1 matching 11 bases. This CDR3 spans 17 amino acids. J lost 3 bases, V lost 5 bases, and 11 bases had no gene match. Germline CDR1 and CDR2: SGHVS and FQNEAQ. The CDR3 loop is CASSPGTGGTMDTEAFF. The CDR3 region has the DNA TGTGCCAGCAGCCCCGGGACAGGGGGAACGATGGACACTGAAGCTTTCTTT.

The chain links TRBV4-1 to TRBJ2-7; D gene ambiguous. The CDR3 has 13 residues. Trimming stripped 4 bases from V and 4 bases from J, with 11 bases between. From germline, CDR1 is MGHRA and CDR2 YSYEKL. The DNA of the CDR3 is TGCGCCAGCAGCCCCCTTGCGAGGTACGAGCAGTACTTC. Its protein product is CASSPLARYEQYF.

There are a few counts of this clone. The chain is built from TRBV19 and TRBJ1-5; 8 bases map to TRBD1. CDR3 length: 15 amino acids. The junction had 8 bases not matched to a gene; V was cut back by 5 bases and J by 5 bases. CDR1 is LNHDA and CDR2 is SQIVND in the germline V gene (reference sequence). The CDR3 loop reads CASSYAQGVYQPQHF. The CDR3 bases are TGTGCCAGTAGTTACGCACAGGGGGTCTATCAGCCCCAGCATTTT.

This sequence joins TRBV27 and TRBJ2-2; 13 bases match TRBD2. This CDR3 has 15 amino acids. V shed 4 bases and J 4 bases; nucleotides not matched to a gene: 0. Germline CDR1 is MNHEY and CDR2 is SMNVEV (reference sequence). This chain's CDR3 is CASSWTSGGTGELFF. CDR3 sequence (DNA): TGTGCCAGCAGTTGGACTAGCGGGGGCACCGGGGAGCTGTTTTTT.

The table lists this clone with a count of one. The rearrangement uses TRBV6-1 and TRBJ2-3, with D hard to call. The ends were cut back, 6 bases at V and 4 bases at J, with 11 bases in the middle. Germline lookup yields CDR1 MNHNS and CDR2 SASEGT. There are 13 residues in the CDR3. In DNA form, the CDR3 reads TGTGCCAGCAGGACACAGCCGGCAGATACGCAGTATTTT. This sequence encodes CASRTQPADTQYF.

The rearrangement uses TRBV5-6 and TRBJ2-7; the D is unclear. Germline V gene data show CDR1 as SGHDT and CDR2 as YYEEEE. CDR3 length: 12 amino acids. Trimming stripped 3 bases from V and 0 bases from J, with 4 bases between. The CDR3 coding sequence is TGTGCCAGCAGCTCTGTCTCCTACGAGCAGTACTTC. Translated: CASSSVSYEQYF. Supplemented by reference TRBV5-6 and TRBJ2-7, the full variable domain reads DAGVTQSPTHLIKTRGQQVTLRCSPKSGHDTVSWYQQALGQGPQFIFQYYEEEERQRGNFPDRFSGHQFPNYSSELNVNALLLGDSALYLCASSSVSYEQYFGPGTRLTVT.

The chain recombines TRBV10-1 with TRBJ2-1; D possibly corresponds to TRBD1 (5 bases). With 5 bases removed from V and 7 bases from J, the gap between germline ends came to 9 bases. Germline loops: CDR1 WNHNN, CDR2 SYGVQD (reference sequence). The CDR3 runs to 12 residues. The CDR3 coding sequence is TGCGCCAGCAGTTGGAAGGGGAATGAGCAGTTCTTC. It codes for CASSWKGNEQFF.

This sequence joins TRBV27 and TRBJ2-1, with D possibly matching TRBD2 (6 bases). The CDR3 is made up of 16 amino acids. Germline V gene data show CDR1 as MNHEY and CDR2 as SMNVEV (reference sequence). V dropped 8 bases and J dropped 3 bases, with 20 bases sitting between them. The CDR3 nucleotides read TGTGCCAGCGGAGGGCCGGATGGCGGGATCTACAATGAGCAGTTCTTC. It specifies CASGGPDGGIYNEQFF.

The chain links TRBV7-7 to TRBJ2-5, with 7 nucleotides matching TRBD2. The CDR3 runs 15 residues. Germline V gene sequence: CDR1 SSHAT, CDR2 FNYEAQ (reference sequence). The CDR3 spells CASGEDGGSQETQYF. In DNA form, the CDR3 reads TGTGCTAGCGGCGAAGACGGGGGGAGCCAAGAGACCCAGTACTTC. Filled out from reference TRBV7-7 and TRBJ2-5, the complete variable domain reads GAGVSQSPRYKVTKRGQDVTLRCDPISSHATLYWYQQALGQGPEFLTYFNYEAQPDKSGLPSDRFSAERPEGSISTLTIQRTEQRDSAMYRCASGEDGGSQETQYFGPGTRLLVL.

The chain is built from TRBV29-1 and TRBJ1-5, with D perhaps TRBD1 (6 bases). The CDR3 covers 13 residues. Germline V CDR1 and CDR2: SQVTM, ANQGSEA. The V end lost 7 bases, the J end lost 1 base, and 11 bases lay between the germline ends. The CDR3 sequence is CSAARGSNQPQHF. The CDR3 DNA reads as TGCAGCGCTGCTAGGGGGAGCAATCAGCCCCAGCATTTT.

The CDR3 reads CASSQDRRNPLYEQYF. The CDR3 bases are TGCGCCAGCAGCCAAGATCGGAGGAACCCCCTCTACGAGCAGTACTTC. This chain uses TRBV4-1 with TRBJ2-7, with D possibly matching TRBD2 (5 bases). Per germline, CDR1 MGHRA and CDR2 YSYEKL. Trimming removed 0 bases from V and 3 bases from J, with 15 bases in between. The CDR3 runs to 16 residues.

The V gene is TRBV25-1, the J gene TRBJ2-7, with TRBD2 identical over 10 bases. CDR3 length equals 16 residues. The V and J ends lost 10 bases and 1 base, in that order; junction bases with no gene match: 13. Germline values: CDR1 MGHDK, CDR2 SYGVNS. The CDR3 spells CATSKPGLARSYEQYF. The CDR3 DNA is TGTGCCACTTCTAAACCGGGACTAGCGAGGTCCTACGAGCAGTACTTC.